This T cell receptor beta chain was sequenced for a study of patients and donors after allogeneic stem cell transplantation. The CDR3 sequence is 14 residues long. Germline V gives CDR1 DFQATT, CDR2 SNEGSKA (reference sequence). With V trimmed by 6 bases and J by 7 bases, 11 bases remained unmatched. In TCRdb, the RT-PCR reads were re-called with MiXCR into one record per CDR3 protein. Of over 150,000 distinct CDR3 sequences detected, about 40% appear once; the ten largest clones hold about 35%. The chain uses TRBV20-1 and TRBJ1-1; 10 bases line up with TRBD1. The sequenced sample consisted of blood, either unsorted or a sorted T cell fraction (not recorded which). This sequence was found in a human donor who was either an allogeneic HSCT recipient or a stem cell or donor lymphocyte infusion donor (not recorded which). It is not recorded whose cells these are; they may come from a transplant donor. The CDR3 nucleotides read TGCAGTGCGTGGGACAGGGGTGTTGGGGGTGAAGCTTTCTTT. This translates into CSAWDRGVGGEAFF.